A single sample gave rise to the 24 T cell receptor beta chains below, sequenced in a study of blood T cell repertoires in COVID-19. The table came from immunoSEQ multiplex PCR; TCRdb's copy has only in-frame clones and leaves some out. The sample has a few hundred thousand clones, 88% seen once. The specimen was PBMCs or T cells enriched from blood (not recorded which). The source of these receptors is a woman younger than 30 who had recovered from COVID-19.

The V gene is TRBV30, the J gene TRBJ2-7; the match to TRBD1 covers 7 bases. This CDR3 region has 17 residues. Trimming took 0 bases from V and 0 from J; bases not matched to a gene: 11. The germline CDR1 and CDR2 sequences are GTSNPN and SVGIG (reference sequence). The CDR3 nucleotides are TGTGCCTGGAGTGTACGGTGGAGCGACAGGGCCTCCTACGAGCAGTACTTC. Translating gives CAWSVRWSDRASYEQYF.

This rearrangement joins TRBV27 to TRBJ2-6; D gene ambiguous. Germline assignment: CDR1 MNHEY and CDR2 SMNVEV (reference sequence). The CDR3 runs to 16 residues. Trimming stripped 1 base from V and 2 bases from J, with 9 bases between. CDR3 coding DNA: TGTGCCAGCAGTTTATGGGCGACGGCTGGGGCCAACGTCCTGACTTTC. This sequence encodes CASSLWATAGANVLTF.

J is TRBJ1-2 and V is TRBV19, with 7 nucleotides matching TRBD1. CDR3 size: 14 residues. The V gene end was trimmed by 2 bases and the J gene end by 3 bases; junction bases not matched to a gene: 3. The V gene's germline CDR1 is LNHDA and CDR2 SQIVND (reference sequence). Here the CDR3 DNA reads TGTGCCAGTAGTATACAGGGGGAGCACTATGGCTACACCTTC. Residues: CASSIQGEHYGYTF.

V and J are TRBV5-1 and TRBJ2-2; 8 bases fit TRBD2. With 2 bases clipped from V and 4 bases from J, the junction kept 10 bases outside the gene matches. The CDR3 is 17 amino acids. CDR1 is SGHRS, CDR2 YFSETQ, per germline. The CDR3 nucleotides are TGCGCCAGCAGCTTCCCCCTGCGGGGGGCCAGCACCGGGGAGCTGTTTTTT. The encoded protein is CASSFPLRGASTGELFF.

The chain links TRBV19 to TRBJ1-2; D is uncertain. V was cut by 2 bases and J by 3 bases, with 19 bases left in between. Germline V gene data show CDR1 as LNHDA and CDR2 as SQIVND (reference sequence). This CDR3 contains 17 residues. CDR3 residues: CASSITTWAEGDYGYTF. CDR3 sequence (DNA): TGTGCCAGTAGTATAACAACCTGGGCAGAGGGAGACTATGGCTACACCTTC.

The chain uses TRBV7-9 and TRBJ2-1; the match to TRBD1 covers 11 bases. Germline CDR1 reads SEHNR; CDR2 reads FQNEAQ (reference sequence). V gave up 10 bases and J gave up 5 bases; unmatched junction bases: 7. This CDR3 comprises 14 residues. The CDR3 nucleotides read TGTGCCATCGAGGACAGGGGGCAAGACAATGAGCAGTTCTTC. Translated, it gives CAIEDRGQDNEQFF.

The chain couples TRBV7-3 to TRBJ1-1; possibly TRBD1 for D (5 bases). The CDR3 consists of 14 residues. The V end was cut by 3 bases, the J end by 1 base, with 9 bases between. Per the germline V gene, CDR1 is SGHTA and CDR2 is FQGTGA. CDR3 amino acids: CASSFGRANTEAFF. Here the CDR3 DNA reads TGTGCCAGCAGCTTCGGCAGGGCGAACACTGAAGCTTTCTTT.

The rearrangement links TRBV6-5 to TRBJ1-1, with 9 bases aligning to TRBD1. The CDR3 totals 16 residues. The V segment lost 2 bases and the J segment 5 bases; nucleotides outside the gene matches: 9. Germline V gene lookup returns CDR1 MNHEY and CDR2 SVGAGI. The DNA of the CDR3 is TGTGCCAGCAGTTACGGTACAGGGGGCCTCGGGACTGAAGCTTTCTTT. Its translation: CASSYGTGGLGTEAFF.

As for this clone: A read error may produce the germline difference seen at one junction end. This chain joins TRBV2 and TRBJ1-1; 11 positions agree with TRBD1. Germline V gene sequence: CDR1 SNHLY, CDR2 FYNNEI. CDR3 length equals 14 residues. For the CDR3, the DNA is TGTGCCAGCAGGGAAGGGACAGGGGGAGGTAGGGCTTTCTTT. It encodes CASREGTGGGRAFF.

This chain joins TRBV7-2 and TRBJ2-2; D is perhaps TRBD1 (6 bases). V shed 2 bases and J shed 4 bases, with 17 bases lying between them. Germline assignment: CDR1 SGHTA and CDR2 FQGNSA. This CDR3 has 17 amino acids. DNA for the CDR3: TGTGCCAGCAGCTTACTAGGGGACACCCGAGGCACCGGGGAGCTGTTTTTT. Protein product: CASSLLGDTRGTGELFF.

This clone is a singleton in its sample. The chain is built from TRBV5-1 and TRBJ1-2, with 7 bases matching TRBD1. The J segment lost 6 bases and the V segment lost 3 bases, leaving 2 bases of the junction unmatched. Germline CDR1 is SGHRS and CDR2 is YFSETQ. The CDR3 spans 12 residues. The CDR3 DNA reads TGCGCCAGCAGCTCCACAGGGGATGGCTACACCTTC. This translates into CASSSTGDGYTF. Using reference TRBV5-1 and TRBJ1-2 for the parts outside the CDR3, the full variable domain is KAGVTQTPRYLIKTRGQQVTLSCSPISGHRSVSWYQQTPGQGLQFLFEYFSETQRNKGNFPGRFSGRQFSNSRSEMNVSTLELGDSALYLCASSSTGDGYTFGSGTRLTVV.

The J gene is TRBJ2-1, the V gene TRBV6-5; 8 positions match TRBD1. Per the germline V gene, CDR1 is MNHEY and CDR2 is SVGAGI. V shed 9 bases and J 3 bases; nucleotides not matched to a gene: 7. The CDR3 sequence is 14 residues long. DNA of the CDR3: TGTGCCAGTTGGGACGGACAGGGCTACAATGAGCAGTTCTTC. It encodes CASWDGQGYNEQFF.

CDR3 amino acids: CASSRGRGQGKLNSPLHF. CDR3 DNA: TGTGCCAGCAGTCGAGGAAGGGGACAGGGGAAGTTAAATTCACCCCTCCACTTT. This chain uses TRBV6-6 with TRBJ1-6, with TRBD1 matching over 10 bases. CDR3 length: 18 amino acids. In germline, CDR1 is MNHNY, CDR2 SVGAGI (reference sequence). Germline trimming cut 5 bases from V and 7 bases from J; bases unmatched to any gene: 14.

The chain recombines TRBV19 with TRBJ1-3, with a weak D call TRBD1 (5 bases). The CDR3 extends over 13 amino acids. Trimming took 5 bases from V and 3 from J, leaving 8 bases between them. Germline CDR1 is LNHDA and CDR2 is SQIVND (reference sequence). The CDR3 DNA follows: TGTGCCAGTAGTGCAACAGGTGGAAACACCATATATTTT. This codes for CASSATGGNTIYF.

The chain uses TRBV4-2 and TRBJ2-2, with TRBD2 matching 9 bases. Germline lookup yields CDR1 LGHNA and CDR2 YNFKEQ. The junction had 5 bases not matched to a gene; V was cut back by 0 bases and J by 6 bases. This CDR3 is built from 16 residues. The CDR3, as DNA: TGTGCCAGCAGCCAAGATGGCGGGGGGGCCCCCGGGGAGCTGTTTTTT. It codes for CASSQDGGGAPGELFF.

The CDR3 is CASTLGGSPLHF. The CDR3 DNA sequence: TGTGCCAGTACCCTTGGAGGTTCACCCCTCCACTTT. This sequence joins TRBV19 and TRBJ1-6; D unclear. Looked up from germline, CDR1 is LNHDA and CDR2 is SQIVND (reference sequence). V was trimmed by 7 bases and J by 9 bases, leaving 10 bases between them. The CDR3 length is 12 residues.

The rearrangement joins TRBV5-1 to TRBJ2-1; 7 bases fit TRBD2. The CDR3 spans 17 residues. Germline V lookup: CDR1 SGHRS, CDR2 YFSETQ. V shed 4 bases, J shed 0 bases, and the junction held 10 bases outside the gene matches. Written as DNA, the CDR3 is TGCGCCAGCAGCGAGGGCGGGGGAGAGTACTCCTACAATGAGCAGTTCTTC. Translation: CASSEGGGEYSYNEQFF. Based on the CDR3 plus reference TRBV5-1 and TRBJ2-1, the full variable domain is KAGVTQTPRYLIKTRGQQVTLSCSPISGHRSVSWYQQTPGQGLQFLFEYFSETQRNKGNFPGRFSGRQFSNSRSEMNVSTLELGDSALYLCASSEGGGEYSYNEQFFGPGTRLTVL.

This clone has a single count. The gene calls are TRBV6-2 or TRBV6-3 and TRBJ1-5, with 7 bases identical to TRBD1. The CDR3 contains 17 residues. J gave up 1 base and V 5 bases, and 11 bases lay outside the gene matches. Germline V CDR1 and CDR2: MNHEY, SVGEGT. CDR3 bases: TGTGCCAGCAGTGGGTCAGGGGGAGGATTCAGCAATCAGCCCCAGCATTTT. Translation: CASSGSGGGFSNQPQHF.

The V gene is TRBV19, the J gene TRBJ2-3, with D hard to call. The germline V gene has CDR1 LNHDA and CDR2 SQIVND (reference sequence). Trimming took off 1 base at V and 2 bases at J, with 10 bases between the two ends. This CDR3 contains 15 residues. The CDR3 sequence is CASSIVQLPTDTQYF. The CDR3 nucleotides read TGTGCCAGTAGTATAGTTCAACTTCCCACAGATACGCAGTATTTT.

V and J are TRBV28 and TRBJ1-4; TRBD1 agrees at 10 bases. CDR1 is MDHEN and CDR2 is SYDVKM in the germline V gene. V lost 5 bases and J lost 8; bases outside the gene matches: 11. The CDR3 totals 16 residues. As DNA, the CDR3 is TGTGCCAGCAGTATAATTAGACAGGGGGCGGGAGAAAAACTGTTTTTT. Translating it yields CASSIIRQGAGEKLFF.

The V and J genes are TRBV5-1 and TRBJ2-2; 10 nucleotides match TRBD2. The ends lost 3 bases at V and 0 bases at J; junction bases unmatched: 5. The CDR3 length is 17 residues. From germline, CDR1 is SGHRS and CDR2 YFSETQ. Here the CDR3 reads CASSSLTSGANTGELFF. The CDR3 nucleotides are TGCGCCAGCAGCTCGTTAACTAGCGGGGCGAACACCGGGGAGCTGTTTTTT.

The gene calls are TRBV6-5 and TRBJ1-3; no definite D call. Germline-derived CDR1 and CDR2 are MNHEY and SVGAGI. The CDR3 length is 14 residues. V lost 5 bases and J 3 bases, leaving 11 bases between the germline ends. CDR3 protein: CASSRGLNGNTIYF. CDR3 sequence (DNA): TGTGCCAGCAGTCGCGGTCTTAATGGAAACACCATATATTTT.

CDR3 protein: CASSLPQGAGNTIYF. The DNA of the CDR3 is TGTGCCAGCAGCTTGCCGCAGGGGGCGGGAAACACCATATATTTT. The chain joins TRBV5-6 to TRBJ1-3; 8 bases align to TRBD1. V was pared by 1 base and J by 4 bases, with 4 bases of the junction left unmatched. Germline-derived CDR1 and CDR2 are SGHDT and YYEEEE. This CDR3 has 15 residues.

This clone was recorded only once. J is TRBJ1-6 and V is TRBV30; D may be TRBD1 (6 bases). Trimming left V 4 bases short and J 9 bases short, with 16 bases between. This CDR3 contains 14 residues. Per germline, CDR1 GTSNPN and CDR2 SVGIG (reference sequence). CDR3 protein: CAWTVDQGTSPLHF. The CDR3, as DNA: TGTGCCTGGACGGTGGACCAGGGGACTTCACCCCTCCACTTT.